A single sample gave rise to the 12 T cell receptor beta chains below, sequenced in a study of T cell repertoires in cytomegalovirus infection. TCRdb recomputed calls from the reads with MiXCR, one row per CDR3 protein. The sample contains approximately 110,000 distinct CDR3 sequences, about 30% of which appear only once. Antigens of these TCRs are unknown. The specimen comprised CD8+ T cells from cultured PBMCs, sampled from culture after CMV antigen stimulation. The receptors shown here come from a human donor in good health (CMV status not recorded). Some clones in this sample may be carry-over from other donors' samples.

The J gene is TRBJ1-5, the V gene TRBV25-1, with D unresolved. Per germline, CDR1 MGHDK and CDR2 SYGVNS. Deletions cut 8 bases from V and 7 bases from J, with 6 bases between. The CDR3 has 10 residues. For the CDR3, the DNA is TGTGCCAGCGGGGAACAGCCCCAGCATTTT. This codes for CASGEQPQHF.

The chain joins TRBV15 to TRBJ1-1; D gene ambiguous. Trimming left V 5 bases short and J 1 base short, with 8 bases between. CDR1 LNHNV and CDR2 YYDKDF come from the germline V gene (reference sequence). The CDR3 spans 13 residues. CDR3 bases: TGTGCCACCAGCCTACGACAGAACACTGAAGCTTTCTTT. Translated, it gives CATSLRQNTEAFF. Combining the CDR3 with reference TRBV15 and TRBJ1-1 gives the whole variable domain DAMVIQNPRYQVTQFGKPVTLSCSQTLNHNVMYWYQQKSSQAPKLLFHYYDKDFNNEADTPDNFQSRRPNTSFCFLDIRSPGLGDTAMYLCATSLRQNTEAFFGQGTRLTVV.

J is TRBJ1-3 and V is TRBV3-1; D gene unclear. CDR1 is LGHDT and CDR2 is YNNKEL in the germline V gene (reference sequence). Trimming stripped 4 bases from V and 0 bases from J, with 13 bases between. The CDR3 runs 16 residues. The CDR3 protein is CASSRIESHSGNTIYF. The CDR3 DNA reads as TGTGCCAGCAGCCGAATAGAATCTCACTCTGGAAACACCATATATTTT.

This clonotype was picked up a small number of times. This chain uses TRBV30 with TRBJ1-5, with D possibly being TRBD1 (5 bases). V shed 0 bases and J shed 0 bases, with 18 bases lying between them. The germline CDR1 and CDR2 sequences are GTSNPN and SVGIG (reference sequence). This CDR3 has 18 amino acids. CDR3 coding DNA: TGTGCCTGGAGTGTTCGGGACTTTTCGGGTTATAGCAATCAGCCCCAGCATTTT. Its protein product is CAWSVRDFSGYSNQPQHF.

The rearrangement joins TRBV7-6 to TRBJ1-1; perhaps TRBD1 as D (6 bases). Looked up from germline, CDR1 is SGHVS and CDR2 is FNYEAQ. There are 15 residues in the CDR3. The V gene lost 5 bases and the J gene lost 5 bases, with 18 bases spanning the gap. The CDR3 loop reads CASSRPTQGRTEAFF. The CDR3 DNA reads TGTGCCAGCAGCCGCCCAACACAGGGTCGGACTGAAGCTTTCTTT. Variable domain in full (rest from reference TRBV7-6 and TRBJ1-1): GAGVSQSPRYKVTKRGQDVALRCDPISGHVSLYWYRQALGQGPEFLTYFNYEAQQDKSGLPNDRFSAERPEGSISTLTIQRTEQRDSAMYRCASSRPTQGRTEAFFGQGTRLTVV.

There are many counts of this clonotype. The gene calls are TRBV2 and TRBJ1-6; D gene uncertain. CDR1 SNHLY and CDR2 FYNNEI come from the germline V gene. Trimming took 2 bases from V and 7 from J, leaving 15 bases between them. The CDR3 has 16 residues. In DNA form, the CDR3 reads TGTGCCAGCAGTGAACCCCCTTTCTCGGGAAATTCACCCCTCCACTTT. Its protein is CASSEPPFSGNSPLHF.

This clonotype was counted only a few times. The chain couples TRBV20-1 to TRBJ1-5, with D maybe TRBD1 (5 bases). V was clipped by 6 bases and J by 4 bases, with 10 bases between them. Germline CDR1 reads DFQATT; CDR2 reads SNEGSKA (reference sequence). CDR3 size: 12 residues. CDR3 amino acids: CSAREENQPQHF. In nucleotides, the CDR3 is TGCAGTGCCAGGGAGGAAAATCAGCCCCAGCATTTT.

V is TRBV29-1 and J is TRBJ1-3; D not resolved. The CDR3 has 14 residues. CDR1 is SQVTM, CDR2 ANQGSEA, per germline. V shed 4 bases and J shed 0 bases, with 10 bases lying between them. The CDR3 DNA sequence: TGCAGCGTTGCCGCCGGACTCTCTGGAAACACCATATATTTT. Translated, it gives CSVAAGLSGNTIYF. The full variable domain, its missing parts supplied by reference TRBV29-1 and TRBJ1-3, is SAVISQKPSRDICQRGTSLTIQCQVDSQVTMMFWYRQQPGQSLTLIATANQGSEATYESGFVIDKFPISRPNLTFSTLTVSNMSPEDSSIYLCSVAAGLSGNTIYFGEGSWLTVV.

This clonotype came up a few times. The chain combines TRBV5-1 with TRBJ2-7; unclear D gene. This CDR3 has 15 amino acids. Germline lookup yields CDR1 SGHRS and CDR2 YFSETQ. V shed 3 bases and J shed 4 bases, with 17 bases lying between them. The CDR3 DNA sequence: TGCGCCAGCAGCTCAACACCCCAAAGCGTTTACGAGCAGTACTTC. Amino acid sequence: CASSSTPQSVYEQYF.

This clonotype was observed a few times. The V and J genes are TRBV19 and TRBJ1-6; TRBD1 is a possible D gene (5 bases). This CDR3 has 13 amino acids. Germline CDR1 is LNHDA and CDR2 is SQIVND (reference sequence). V was clipped by 5 bases and J by 9 bases, with 11 bases between them. This CDR3 reads CASSGGLSSPLHF. CDR3 DNA sequence: TGTGCCAGTAGTGGGGGTTTAAGTTCACCCCTCCACTTT.

The chain is built from TRBV24-1 and TRBJ2-7; D is undetermined. This CDR3 contains 11 residues. Trimming took off 4 bases at V and 2 bases at J, with 2 bases between the two ends. The V gene's germline CDR1 is KGHDR and CDR2 SFDVKD. The CDR3 DNA sequence: TGTGCCACCAGTGACGCCTACGAGCAGTACTTC. This translates into CATSDAYEQYF.

The chain couples TRBV9 to TRBJ1-1; 7 bases fit TRBD1. CDR3 length: 15 residues. Germline V gene sequence: CDR1 SGDLS, CDR2 YYNGEE. The trim removed 8 bases at V and 1 base at J, leaving 11 bases unmatched. CDR3 loop: CASGPLQGSNTEAFF. The CDR3 region has the DNA TGTGCCAGTGGTCCCCTACAGGGGTCGAACACTGAAGCTTTCTTT.